This T cell receptor (beta chain) is drawn from a study of vaccination and CD4 T cells after COVID-19. Study background: Taking of post-vaccine samples occurred a median about 70 days after dose two (range 14 to 241).

The treatment here: approximately 9-day PBMC culture with coronavirus spike peptide pools or control peptides (ViraFEST assay). TCRs were sequenced by ViraFEST after antigen-specific T cells had been expanded with peptide pools. This clonotype appeared once. The antigen is not known. Sequencing of cultured CD4+ T cell DNA used the Oncomine TCR Beta short-read assay. TCRdb re-called the PCR reads with MiXCR, one entry per CDR3 protein. This table holds approximately 19,000 distinct CDR3 sequences, around two fifths found once. The TCR originated in a human donor who had recovered from COVID-19. This specimen was CD4+ T cells from blood, cultured in vitro, taken after SARS-CoV-2 vaccination.

The CDR3 nucleotides are TGTGCCAGCAGTTTGTACCCCGGGGAGCTGTTTTTT. This codes for CASSLYPGELFF. This chain uses TRBV28 with TRBJ2-2; D unclear. The CDR3 spans 12 residues. Germline V gene sequence: CDR1 MDHEN, CDR2 SYDVKM. Trimming shortened V by 3 bases and J by 6 bases, and 5 bases separated the two germline ends. The full variable domain, its missing parts supplied by reference TRBV28 and TRBJ2-2, is DVKVTQSSRYLVKRTGEKVFLECVQDMDHENMFWYRQDPGLGLRLIYFSYDVKMKEKGDIPEGYSVSREKKERFSLILESASTNQTSMYLCASSLYPGELFFGEGSRLTVL.